The T cell receptor (beta chain) described here comes from a study of T-cell memory formation after mild COVID-19 (dated by TCRdb to the early 2020s). Looking at the study overall: Most TCR sequence clusters were specific to one of the two donors. In a couple of donors, T-cell clones that expanded and contracted after mild COVID-19 were tracked by sequencing TCRalpha and TCRbeta repertoires over time. Two young, previously healthy adult volunteers, one female and one male, were included in the cohort.

This clonotype came up a few times. Its antigen remains undetermined. No much larger clone exists at a distance of one base, and base qualities are not known. PBMCs were isolated by Ficoll-Paque density gradient centrifugation. V is reduced by 5 bases and J by 4 bases, leaving a spacing of 12 bases between them. The germline V gene gives CDR1 as SGHDT and CDR2 as YYEEEE. Including the terminal cysteine and phenylalanine, the CDR3 comprises 13 residues. The DNA shown is the 39-base CDR3, in frame from base 1. Sequencing was carried out with an Illumina NovaSeq 6000. cDNA libraries for TCRalpha and TCRbeta were prepared by 5'RACE using constant-segment primers, with sample barcodes and unique molecular identifiers added. Trizol reagent was used to extract RNA from every sample. Amplification of the libraries took two PCR steps, and the second step added a second sample barcode plus Illumina TruSeq adapters. Sequencing of libraries was performed on an Illumina NovaSeq with 2 x 150 bp paired-end reads. The study's own analysis went as follows. Reads were demultiplexed and collapsed into UMI-guided consensus sequences with migec v1.2.7. With mixcr v2.1.11, UMI consensuses were aligned to TRA and TRB V and J templates and assembled into clonotypes. A clonotype was counted as expanded or contracted only when both edgeR and NoisET called the clonotype significant, with the noise models trained on biological replicates. For edgeR calls, the thresholds were a false discovery rate-adjusted p below 0.01 and a log2 fold-change of 1. PCA with hierarchical clustering of max-normalized trajectories of the 1000 most abundant clonotypes was used as exploratory dynamics analysis. The CD4 or CD8 phenotype of responding clones was assigned using the separately sequenced CD4+ and CD8+ repertoires. TCRdb trimmed the raw reads at Q25, called clones with MiXCR and kept productive beta chains. Each CDR3 protein appears once, grouped with its most common genes and DNA. The V and J calls follow TCRdb's processing rather than the paper's. Present in this sample are some 290,000 distinct CDR3 sequences, roughly 16% of which were seen just once. The top ten hold approximately 23% of the sample.

The study at large found these results: From day 15 to 85, contracting clones showed balanced CD4/CD8 phenotypes, whereas a second wave of clones that expanded from day 15 to 37 leaned towards CD4+. Contracting CD4+ clones appeared mostly in the CM and EM memory subsets, whereas CD8+ clones were enriched in EMRA. Only two mild cases were covered in the study, and larger cohorts including severe cases with pre-infection samples were considered necessary. Whether the second-wave clones peaking on day 37 were SARS-CoV-2 specific was not confirmed. Some responding clones were found in pre-infection memory, which suggests that pre-existing cross-reactive memory T cells took part in the SARS-CoV-2 response.

Source material: PBMCs or a T cell subset sorted from them (not recorded which). The clonotype comes from a man aged 18 to 30 who had mild COVID-19 (a few samples of this study predate the infection). The sample titles of this study are shuffled in the database, so cell type and time point are left out; the donor was told from shared clones. The chain links TRBV5-6 with TRBJ1-1; 6 matching bases give a weak D call of TRBD1. The DNA reads TGTGCCAGCAGAAAGACAGGTGGCACTGAAGCTTTCTTT. It is translated as CASRKTGGTEAFF.